This T cell receptor (beta chain) emerged from a study of blood T cells in healthy people across ages. Study outcomes and limitations: A greater number of naive CD4+ cells and higher diversity distinguished long-lived donors from aged donors.

The use of a sample-barcoded 5' primer and a J-beta primer mix characterized a second PCR of roughly 6 to 11 cycles. Carrying 12 random nucleotides, a template-switch adaptor labeled each individual cDNA molecule. Each CDR3 protein is one row after TCRdb ran MiXCR on the 5' RACE reads. This sample has around 870,000 distinct CDR3 sequences, with more than 25% found just once. CDR3 length: 14 residues. Trimming removed 0 bases at V and 4 bases at J, with 9 bases between. Germline V CDR1 and CDR2: SGHDN, FVKESK. This clonotype was recorded many times. What it recognizes is unknown. Peripheral blood from each donor was collected in a volume of about 10 milliliters.

The chain combines TRBV14 with TRBJ2-5; D possibly uses TRBD1 or TRBD2 (5 bases each). The receptor comes from a woman older than 75 in good health. The sequencing input was blood. The CDR3 coding sequence is TGTGCCAGCAGCCAAGATGGGGGTAGAGAGACCCAGTACTTC. It specifies CASSQDGGRETQYF. Full variable domain (rest looked up from reference TRBV14 and TRBJ2-5): EAGVTQFPSHSVIEKGQTVTLRCDPISGHDNLYWYRRVMGKEIKFLLHFVKESKQDESGMPNNRFLAERTGGTYSTLKVQPAELEDSGVYFCASSQDGGRETQYFGPGTRLLVL.